This passage covers 16 T cell receptor beta chains from one sample sequenced in a study of T cell changes during pregnancy in multiple sclerosis (dated by TCRdb to about 2019). Libraries were built with the immunoSEQ multiplex PCR assay. As stored in TCRdb, this immuneACCESS dataset retains in-frame rearrangements with V and J assigned. A fraction of the clones does not appear; measured against another copy, unresolved V genes explain less than half of the discrepancy, and the remainder lacks a known reason. The sample includes about 110,000 clones, with more than 80% observed a single time. The ten largest clones add up to less than 2% of the sample. The sample here was peripheral blood, taken before pregnancy. These receptors came from a female donor with multiple sclerosis, enrolled in a pregnancy study.

The rearrangement uses TRBV13 and TRBJ1-1; no clear D gene. V lost 0 bases, J lost 0 bases, and 8 bases lay in between. CDR3 length: 15 amino acids. Germline values: CDR1 PRHDT, CDR2 FYEKMQ (reference sequence). This chain's CDR3 is CASSLGPQMNTEAFF. The CDR3 nucleotides read TGTGCCAGCAGCTTAGGTCCACAAATGAACACTGAAGCTTTCTTT.

The V gene is TRBV28, the J gene TRBJ2-4, with D tentatively TRBD2 (6 bases). Germline CDR1 reads MDHEN; CDR2 reads SYDVKM. The CDR3 is 12 amino acids. The ends were cut back, 9 bases at V and 2 bases at J, with 8 bases in the middle. The CDR3 reads CASGTSKNIQYF. In DNA, the CDR3 is TGTGCCAGTGGGACTTCCAAAAACATTCAGTACTTC. The whole variable domain, remainder taken from reference TRBV28 and TRBJ2-4, is DVKVTQSSRYLVKRTGEKVFLECVQDMDHENMFWYRQDPGLGLRLIYFSYDVKMKEKGDIPEGYSVSREKKERFSLILESASTNQTSMYLCASGTSKNIQYFGAGTRLSVL.

V is TRBV5-1 and J is TRBJ1-6, with 12 bases lining up with TRBD1. The CDR3 length is 16 residues. Germline CDR1 reads SGHRS; CDR2 reads YFSETQ. Losses at the gene ends were 4 bases for V and 7 bases for J; bases not matched to a gene: 6. CDR3 region: CASSPGDRGQNSPLHF. The CDR3 bases are TGCGCCAGCAGCCCTGGGGACAGGGGGCAGAATTCACCCCTCCACTTT.

The chain carries TRBV27 and TRBJ1-1; D uncertain. The CDR3 contains 14 residues. With 1 base removed from V and 4 bases from J, the gap between germline ends came to 10 bases. CDR1 is MNHEY, CDR2 SMNVEV, per germline (reference sequence). The CDR3 DNA follows: TGTGCCAGCAGTTTATACCGAGGCCCCACTGAAGCTTTCTTT. It translates to CASSLYRGPTEAFF.

This rearrangement joins TRBV28 to TRBJ2-1, with 8 bases aligning to TRBD2. V lost 8 bases to trimming and J lost 7 bases; unmatched junction nucleotides: 10. In germline, CDR1 is MDHEN, CDR2 SYDVKM. The CDR3 runs 14 residues. CDR3 nucleotides: TGTGCCAGCCTCACCGGGACTAGTCTTAATGAGCAGTTCTTC. As protein: CASLTGTSLNEQFF.

This rearrangement joins TRBV10-3 to TRBJ1-1, with 7 bases identical to TRBD1. The germline V gene has CDR1 ENHRY and CDR2 SYGVKD. V trimming: 9 bases; J trimming: 3 bases; junction bases outside the gene matches: 7. The CDR3 runs to 13 residues. CDR3 bases: TGTGCCATAACCGGGACAGCGTACACTGAAGCTTTCTTT. Translating it yields CAITGTAYTEAFF.

The J gene is TRBJ1-2, the V gene TRBV5-1; D remains ambiguous. The length of the CDR3 is 13 residues. Trimming cost V 2 bases and J 4 bases, with 9 bases left between them. Germline CDR1 and CDR2: SGHRS and YFSETQ. The CDR3 here is CASSFSELYGYTF. In DNA form, the CDR3 reads TGCGCCAGCAGCTTTAGCGAACTCTATGGCTACACCTTC.

The chain combines TRBV27 with TRBJ2-7; 8 positions match TRBD2. V dropped 3 bases and J dropped 3; count of bases not matched to a gene: 7. The germline gives CDR1 MNHEY, CDR2 SMNVEV (reference sequence). The CDR3 covers 15 residues. CDR3 bases: TGTGCCAGCAGTTTGGGAGCGGGAGTTGGCTACGAGCAGTACTTC. It specifies CASSLGAGVGYEQYF.

The chain carries TRBV10-3 and TRBJ2-2, with D perhaps TRBD1 (5 bases). This CDR3 is 14 amino acids long. The V gene's germline CDR1 is ENHRY and CDR2 SYGVKD. The ends were cut back, 4 bases at V and 6 bases at J, with 12 bases in the middle. The CDR3 coding sequence is TGTGCCATCAGTGTTCAGGGTTTAGCCGGGGAGCTGTTTTTT. Amino acid sequence: CAISVQGLAGELFF.

The chain carries TRBV11-3 and TRBJ2-2; TRBD1 matches at 10 bases. This CDR3 comprises 16 residues. Germline lookup yields CDR1 SGHNT and CDR2 YENEEA. Unmatched junction bases numbered 3, after V lost 4 bases and J lost 1 base. The CDR3 DNA follows: TGTGCCAGCAGCTCCCGGGACAGGGGGAACACCGGGGAGCTGTTTTTT. Amino acids: CASSSRDRGNTGELFF.

V and J are TRBV7-8 and TRBJ2-7, with TRBD1 matching 10 bases. Germline-derived CDR1 and CDR2 are SGHVS and FQNEAQ. V trimming: 3 bases; J trimming: 3 bases; junction bases outside the gene matches: 5. The CDR3 extends over 15 amino acids. CDR3 coding DNA: TGTGCCAGCAGCTTTCTAGGACAGGGGGACTACGAGCAGTACTTC. Translating it yields CASSFLGQGDYEQYF. Filled out from reference TRBV7-8 and TRBJ2-7, the complete variable domain reads GAGVSQSPRYKVAKRGQDVALRCDPISGHVSLFWYQQALGQGPEFLTYFQNEAQLDKSGLPSDRFFAERPEGSVSTLKIQRTQQEDSAVYLCASSFLGQGDYEQYFGPGTRLTVT.

This chain joins TRBV9 and TRBJ2-6, with 7 positions matching TRBD2. Trimming cost V 4 bases and J 3 bases; bases outside gene matches: 10. Germline values: CDR1 SGDLS, CDR2 YYNGEE. This CDR3 contains 17 residues. The CDR3 reads CASSPAAGVIGANVLTF. For the CDR3, the DNA is TGTGCCAGCAGCCCGGCGGCGGGAGTGATTGGGGCCAACGTCCTGACTTTC.

This chain connects TRBV6-4 to TRBJ2-1, with 9 nucleotides matching TRBD1. The length of the CDR3 is 16 residues. Germline V CDR1 and CDR2: MRHNA, SNTAGT. Germline trimming cut 5 bases from V and 8 bases from J; bases unmatched to any gene: 13. Written as DNA, the CDR3 is TGTGCCAGCAGTTTGACAGGGGGGCTCCTTGGCGATGAGCAGTTCTTC. Its translation is CASSLTGGLLGDEQFF.

The chain is built from TRBV5-4 and TRBJ2-7, with D perhaps TRBD2 (6 bases). The CDR3 covers 14 residues. Germline-derived CDR1 and CDR2 are SGHNT and YYREEE (reference sequence). The V and J ends lost 2 bases and 3 bases respectively, with 12 bases between them. CDR3 nucleotides: TGTGCCAGCAGCTTACGGGGGTCTAACTACGAGCAGTACTTC. This codes for CASSLRGSNYEQYF.

The J gene is TRBJ2-7, the V gene TRBV6-5, with 9 bases matching TRBD2. Germline assignment: CDR1 MNHEY and CDR2 SVGAGI. The CDR3 runs 15 residues. V trimming: 8 bases; J trimming: 3 bases; junction bases outside the gene matches: 11. CDR3 sequence (DNA): TGTGCCAGCTCGTCCCCGGGACTAGCTAACTACGAGCAGTACTTC. Translated: CASSSPGLANYEQYF.

The chain combines TRBV6-1 with TRBJ2-3; TRBD2 aligns across 10 bases. Trimming took 2 bases from V and 6 from J; bases not matched to a gene: 11. Germline V lookup: CDR1 MNHNS, CDR2 SASEGT. The CDR3 has 17 residues. CDR3 DNA sequence: TGTGCCAGCAGTGAACGAGGAGCGGGAGGGCCTCGGGATACGCAGTATTTT. It encodes CASSERGAGGPRDTQYF.